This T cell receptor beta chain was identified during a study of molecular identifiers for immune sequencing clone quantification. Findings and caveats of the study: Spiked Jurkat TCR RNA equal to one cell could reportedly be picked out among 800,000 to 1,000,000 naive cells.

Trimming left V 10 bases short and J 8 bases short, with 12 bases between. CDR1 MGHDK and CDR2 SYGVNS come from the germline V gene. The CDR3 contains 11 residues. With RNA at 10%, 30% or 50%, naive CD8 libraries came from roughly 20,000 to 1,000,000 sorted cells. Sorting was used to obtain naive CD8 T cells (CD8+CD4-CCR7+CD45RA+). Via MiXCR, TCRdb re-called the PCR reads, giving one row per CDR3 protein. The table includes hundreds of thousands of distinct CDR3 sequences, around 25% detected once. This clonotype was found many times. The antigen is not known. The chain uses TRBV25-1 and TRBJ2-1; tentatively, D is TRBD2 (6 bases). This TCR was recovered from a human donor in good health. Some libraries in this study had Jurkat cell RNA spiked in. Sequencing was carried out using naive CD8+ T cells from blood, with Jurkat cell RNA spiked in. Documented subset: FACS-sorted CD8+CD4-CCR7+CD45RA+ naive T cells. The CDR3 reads CATGWGDEQFF. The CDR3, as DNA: TGTGCCACCGGATGGGGGGATGAGCAGTTCTTC.